This is a list of T cell receptor beta chains from one sample in a study of OX40 agonist ivuxolimab in advanced cancers. The protocol was immunoSEQ multiplex PCR, while the TCRdb copy is restricted to in-frame clones and leaves out a portion. The sample shows some 60,000 clones, about nine tenths of them seen only once. The source was CD4+ or CD8+ T cells sorted from blood, collected in a trial of the OX40 agonist ivuxolimab. Receptors originate from an adult with an advanced solid tumor such as melanoma, head and neck, liver or kidney cancer. Both conserved end residues are part of each CDR3. The D gene is left open where the match is weak. Some rows have no size entry. The others give once, few or many, or a class for an expanded clone.

>.|TRBJ2-7|16|.|TRBV7-2
CASSPPLTRDRYEQYF
TGTGCCAGCAGCCCCCCCCTTACACGGGACCGCTACGAGCAGTACTTC
>.|TRBJ2-1|13|.|TRBV19
CGEGGTLGDEQFF
TGTGGAGAGGGTGGGACTCTTGGGGATGAGCAGTTCTTC
>.|TRBJ2-1|13|.|TRBV7-8
CASRGMGGPEQFF
TGTGCCAGCAGAGGAATGGGCGGACCAGAGCAGTTCTTC
>.|TRBJ1-1|13|.|TRBV10-2
CASSDTGLTEAFF
TGCGCCAGCAGTGATACAGGGTTGACTGAAGCTTTCTTT
>.|TRBJ1-1|15|.|TRBV18
CASSPGRTGNTEAFF
TGTGCCAGCTCACCAGGGCGGACGGGAAACACTGAAGCTTTCTTT
>.|TRBJ2-7|14|.|TRBV18
CASTLIGQSDEQYF
TGTGCCAGCACGTTAATAGGACAGTCCGACGAGCAGTACTTC
>.|TRBJ2-1|16|.|TRBV5-5
CASSLRVGGTYNEQFF
TGTGCCAGCAGCTTGCGCGTCGGAGGTACCTACAATGAGCAGTTCTTC
>TRBD2|TRBJ2-1|12|.|TRBV7-9
CASSTSGGEQFF
TGTGCCAGCAGCACTAGCGGGGGTGAGCAGTTCTTC
>.|TRBJ1-4|15|.|TRBV28
CASSSHSASNEKLFF
TGTGCCAGCAGTTCACACAGCGCTTCTAATGAAAAACTGTTTTTT
>TRBD1|TRBJ2-3|15|.|TRBV28
CASGGQGTSTDTQYF
TGTGCCAGCGGCGGACAGGGTACTAGCACAGATACGCAGTATTTT
>TRBD1|TRBJ2-7|15|.|TRBV6-6
CASSTPGQGINEQYF
TGTGCCAGCAGTACACCGGGACAGGGGATTAACGAGCAGTACTTC
>TRBD1|TRBJ1-1|13|.|TRBV6-5
CASSYSRTGEAFF
TGTGCCAGCAGTTACTCGCGGACAGGTGAAGCTTTCTTT
>TRBD2|TRBJ2-3|15|once|TRBV28
CASRRLAPSTDTQYF
TGTGCCAGCAGACGACTAGCGCCTAGCACAGATACGCAGTATTTT
>.|TRBJ1-1|15|few|TRBV21-1
CASSKGGRMNTEAFF
TGTGCCAGCAGCAAAGGAGGGAGAATGAACACTGAAGCTTTCTTT
>.|TRBJ2-2|14|few|TRBV10-1
CASSESRAAGELFF
TGCGCCAGCAGTGAGTCGAGGGCTGCCGGGGAGCTGTTTTTT
>.|TRBJ1-1|18|once|TRBV4-1
CASSQDREQGRAGTEAFF
TGCGCCAGCAGCCAAGATCGAGAGCAGGGTAGGGCGGGGACTGAAGCTTTCTTT
>.|TRBJ1-1|13|.|TRBV11-2
CASSSQRGTEAFF
TGTGCCAGCAGCTCGCAGAGGGGCACTGAAGCTTTCTTT
>.|TRBJ2-7|15|once|TRBV6-5
CASSAHHGASYEQYF
TGTGCCAGCAGCGCACACCACGGGGCCTCCTACGAGCAGTACTTC
>TRBD2|TRBJ2-3|16|.|TRBV7-3
CASSPNGAGVADTQYF
TGTGCCAGCAGCCCAAATGGGGCGGGAGTGGCAGATACGCAGTATTTT
>.|TRBJ2-1|17|once|TRBV4-1
CASSPERAGGGYNEQFF
TGCGCCAGCAGCCCAGAACGCGCCGGAGGGGGGTACAATGAGCAGTTCTTC
>TRBD2|TRBJ2-7|16|.|TRBV10-3
CAIMGRGGASSYEQYF
TGTGCCATCATGGGGCGCGGGGGTGCCAGCTCCTACGAGCAGTACTTC
>.|TRBJ2-7|14|.|TRBV18
CASSPQRGANEQYF
TGTGCCAGCTCACCACAACGGGGCGCCAACGAGCAGTACTTC
>.|TRBJ1-4|15|.|TRBV6-5
CASRPQGGRAEKLFF
TGTGCCAGCAGACCCCAAGGTGGACGTGCAGAAAAACTGTTTTTT
>TRBD1|TRBJ1-4|13|.|TRBV28
CASSFRTGQELFF
TGTGCCAGCAGTTTCAGGACGGGACAGGAACTGTTTTTT
>.|TRBJ2-1|13|few|TRBV2
CASHLGGYNEQFF
TGTGCCAGCCACCTCGGCGGATACAATGAGCAGTTCTTC
>.|TRBJ2-7|15|few|TRBV5-1
CASSLALERSYEQYF
TGCGCCAGCAGCTTGGCCCTGGAGCGCTCCTACGAGCAGTACTTC
>TRBD1|TRBJ2-5|15|.|TRBV7-9
CASSLWKGAGETQYF
TGTGCCAGCAGCTTATGGAAGGGGGCTGGGGAGACCCAGTACTTC
>.|TRBJ1-6|13|.|TRBV7-3
CASSIGPSGTLHF
TGTGCCAGCAGCATTGGGCCCTCGGGCACCCTCCACTTT
>.|TRBJ2-4|15|.|TRBV5-8
CASSLGSLAKNIQYF
TGTGCCAGCAGCTTGGGCAGTCTAGCCAAAAACATTCAGTACTTC
>TRBD2|TRBJ2-1|15|.|TRBV5-6
CASSPSTSAYNEQFF
TGTGCCAGCAGCCCATCGACTAGCGCCTACAATGAGCAGTTCTTC
>TRBD2|TRBJ2-3|16|.|TRBV19
CASPPPSGGPTDTQYF
TGTGCCAGTCCACCTCCTAGCGGCGGGCCCACAGATACGCAGTATTTT
>.|TRBJ2-1|14|.|TRBV18
CASSPGGSYNEQFF
TGTGCCAGCTCACCCGGCGGCTCCTACAATGAGCAGTTCTTC
>.|TRBJ2-2|15|.|TRBV19
CASSKAGTNTGELFF
TGTGCCAGTAGTAAGGCAGGGACGAACACCGGGGAGCTGTTTTTT
>.|TRBJ2-3|16|.|TRBV12-1
CASSLGTSGRGDTQYF
TGTGCCAGCAGCTTAGGGACTAGCGGGAGAGGAGATACGCAGTATTTT
>.|TRBJ1-5|14|.|TRBV7-2
CASSLVRDNQPQHF
TGTGCCAGCAGCTTAGTTCGGGACAATCAGCCCCAGCATTTT
>.|TRBJ2-4|15|.|TRBV29-1
CSVEPTAAGEGIQYF
TGCAGCGTTGAACCCACAGCGGCAGGGGAGGGCATTCAGTACTTC
>.|TRBJ2-2|13|.|TRBV28
CASTATITGELFF
TGTGCCAGCACCGCGACCATAACCGGGGAGCTGTTTTTT
>TRBD2|TRBJ2-1|21|.|TRBV6-4
CASSDHSGVLAGSSSYNEQFF
TGTGCCAGCAGTGACCACTCCGGCGTCCTAGCGGGATCTAGCTCCTACAATGAGCAGTTCTTC
>.|TRBJ2-3|15|.|TRBV7-9
CASSLSGSHTDTQYF
TGTGCCAGCAGCCTCTCGGGCAGCCACACAGATACGCAGTATTTT
>.|TRBJ1-4|16|few|TRBV18
CASSRNKGALNEKLFF
TGTGCCAGCTCACGTAACAAGGGAGCCCTTAATGAAAAACTGTTTTTT
>TRBD1|TRBJ1-5|15|.|TRBV7-8
CASSSYRGQEQPQHF
TGTGCCAGCAGCTCTTACAGGGGGCAGGAGCAGCCCCAGCATTTT
>.|TRBJ1-2|15|.|TRBV4-1
CASSQESVGGHGYTF
TGCGCCAGCAGCCAAGAAAGTGTAGGGGGACATGGCTACACCTTC
>TRBD2|TRBJ2-7|17|.|TRBV7-3
CASKRGASGGSSYEQYF
TGTGCCAGCAAACGAGGGGCTAGCGGGGGAAGCTCCTACGAGCAGTACTTC
>.|TRBJ1-2|13|.|TRBV19
CACGGSANYGYTF
TGTGCCTGTGGGGGCTCAGCTAACTATGGCTACACCTTC
>.|TRBJ2-3|12|.|TRBV7-9
CASREFTDTQYF
TGTGCCTCGCGGGAATTCACAGATACGCAGTATTTT
>TRBD1|TRBJ1-4|16|.|TRBV5-1
CASSLGTGGSNEKLFF
TGCGCCAGCAGCTTGGGGACAGGAGGGAGTAATGAAAAACTGTTTTTT